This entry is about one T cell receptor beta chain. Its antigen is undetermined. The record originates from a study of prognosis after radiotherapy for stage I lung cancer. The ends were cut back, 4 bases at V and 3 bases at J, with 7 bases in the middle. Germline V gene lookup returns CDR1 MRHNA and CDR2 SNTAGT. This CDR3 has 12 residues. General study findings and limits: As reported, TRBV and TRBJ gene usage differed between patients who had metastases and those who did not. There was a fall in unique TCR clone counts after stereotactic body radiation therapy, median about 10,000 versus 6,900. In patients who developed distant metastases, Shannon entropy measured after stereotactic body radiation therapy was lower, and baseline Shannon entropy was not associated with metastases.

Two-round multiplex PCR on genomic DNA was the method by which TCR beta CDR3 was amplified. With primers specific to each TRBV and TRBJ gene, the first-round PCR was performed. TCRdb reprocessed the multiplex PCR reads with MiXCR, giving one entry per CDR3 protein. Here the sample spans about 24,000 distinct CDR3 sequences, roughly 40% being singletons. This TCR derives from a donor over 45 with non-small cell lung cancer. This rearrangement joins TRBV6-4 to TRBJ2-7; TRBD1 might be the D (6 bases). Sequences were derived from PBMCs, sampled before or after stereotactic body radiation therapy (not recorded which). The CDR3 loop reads CASSGDNYEQYF. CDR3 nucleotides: TGTGCCAGCAGTGGGGACAACTACGAGCAGTACTTC.